A single sample is the source of the 22 T cell receptor beta chains below, sequenced in a study of T cell responses to AZD1222 COVID-19 vaccine. Sequenced by immunoSEQ multiplex PCR; TCRdb stores in-frame clones only, minus some. The profile shows about 120,000 clones, roughly 92% of them singletons. The material was peripheral blood, obtained on day 0 of AZD1222 vaccination. These receptors all stem from an adult in good health.

V gene TRBV29-1 combines with J gene TRBJ1-1; 9 bases line up with TRBD1. Germline lookup yields CDR1 SQVTM and CDR2 ANQGSEA. CDR3 length equals 13 residues. With 1 base clipped from V and 7 bases from J, the junction kept 4 bases outside the gene matches. In nucleotides, the CDR3 is TGCAGCGTTGAAGGGGGACAGGGCAGTGAAGCTTTCTTT. Translating it yields CSVEGGQGSEAFF. The variable domain in full, completed from reference TRBV29-1 and TRBJ1-1, reads SAVISQKPSRDICQRGTSLTIQCQVDSQVTMMFWYRQQPGQSLTLIATANQGSEATYESGFVIDKFPISRPNLTFSTLTVSNMSPEDSSIYLCSVEGGQGSEAFFGQGTRLTVV.

V gene TRBV19 combines with J gene TRBJ1-3; no firm D call. Trimming pared 3 bases from V and 0 bases from J, leaving 9 bases between. CDR1 and CDR2 from the germline V gene are LNHDA and SQIVND (reference sequence). CDR3 length: 15 residues. The CDR3 nucleotides read TGTGCCAGTAGTATCGACGGCACCTCTGGAAACACCATATATTTT. Translated, it gives CASSIDGTSGNTIYF.

The J gene is TRBJ1-2, the V gene TRBV5-6, with 7 bases fitting TRBD1. V trimming: 4 bases; J trimming: 4 bases; junction bases outside the gene matches: 13. There are 16 residues in the CDR3. Looked up from germline, CDR1 is SGHDT and CDR2 is YYEEEE. The DNA for the CDR3 is TGTGCCAGCAGCGCGGCTTCCCGCGACAGGGTCTATGGCTACACCTTC. Its translation is CASSAASRDRVYGYTF.

Written as DNA, the CDR3 is TGTGCCAGCTCACCCACTAGCGGTCTCGAGCAGTACGTC. This translates into CASSPTSGLEQYV. The rearrangement uses TRBV18 and TRBJ2-7; 8 bases map to TRBD2. The V gene end was trimmed by 3 bases and the J gene end by 6 bases; junction bases not matched to a gene: 4. The germline V gene encodes CDR1 KGHSH and CDR2 LQKENI. The CDR3 totals 13 residues.

V gene TRBV6-5 combines with J gene TRBJ1-2; D remains unclear. The CDR3 runs 15 residues. Germline V gene data show CDR1 as MNHEY and CDR2 as SVGAGI. Trimming stripped 2 bases from V and 5 bases from J, with 15 bases between. Written as DNA, the CDR3 is TGTGCCAGCAGTTACAGAGGTGTACGGAAGTATGGCTACACCTTC. Amino acids: CASSYRGVRKYGYTF.

The table lists this clone with a few counts. V usage is TRBV7-8 and J usage is TRBJ1-4; D is ambiguous. The germline gives CDR1 SGHVS, CDR2 FQNEAQ. V shed 2 bases and J shed 5 bases, with 12 bases lying between them. CDR3 size: 15 residues. The DNA of the CDR3 is TGTGCCAGCAGCTTACGGCAGGAACCAAATGAAAAACTGTTTTTT. This codes for CASSLRQEPNEKLFF.

The rearrangement links TRBV2 to TRBJ1-1; 7 bases are shared with TRBD1. CDR3 length equals 17 residues. Germline assignment: CDR1 SNHLY and CDR2 FYNNEI. J was trimmed by 0 bases and V by 7 bases; bases with no gene match: 14. The CDR3 is CASTAGWLGTVNTEAFF. The CDR3 DNA reads as TGTGCCAGCACCGCTGGCTGGCTAGGGACAGTGAACACTGAAGCTTTCTTT.

This rearrangement joins TRBV13 to TRBJ2-3, with 9 bases matching TRBD1. There are 13 residues in the CDR3. The germline V gene encodes CDR1 PRHDT and CDR2 FYEKMQ (reference sequence). V trimming: 8 bases; J trimming: 0 bases; junction bases outside the gene matches: 0. This chain's CDR3 is CASGTGSTDTQYF. CDR3 DNA sequence: TGTGCCAGCGGGACAGGGAGCACAGATACGCAGTATTTT.

This clone was seen more than once but under ten times. V gene TRBV24-1 combines with J gene TRBJ2-2; D is perhaps TRBD2 (6 bases). Germline V gives CDR1 KGHDR, CDR2 SFDVKD. The CDR3 length is 12 residues. Deletions cut 12 bases from V and 3 bases from J, with 10 bases between. The CDR3 is CASGGDTGELFF. The CDR3 DNA reads TGTGCCTCCGGAGGGGACACCGGGGAGCTGTTTTTT.

The CDR3 DNA is TGTGCCACCAGCAGAGATACAGGGGGGAACGAGCAGTACTTC. As protein: CATSRDTGGNEQYF. The rearrangement joins TRBV15 to TRBJ2-7; 8 nucleotides agree with TRBD1. CDR1 is LNHNV, CDR2 YYDKDF, per germline (reference sequence). After removal of 0 bases from V and 5 bases from J, the junction contained 3 bases not matched to a gene. The CDR3 length is 14 residues.

The chain carries TRBV3-1 (or the pseudogene TRBV3-2) and TRBJ1-5; a weak D match, TRBD1 (6 bases). Germline V lookup: CDR1 LGHDT, CDR2 YNNKEL (reference sequence). Trimming pared 3 bases from V and 0 bases from J, leaving 6 bases between. The CDR3 loop spans 14 amino acids. In nucleotides, the CDR3 is TGTGCCAGCAGCCAGGGACATAGCAATCAGCCCCAGCATTTT. Amino acids: CASSQGHSNQPQHF.

This rearrangement joins TRBV6-2 or TRBV6-3 to TRBJ2-1, with a possible D match to TRBD2 (6 bases). CDR3 size: 16 residues. CDR1 is MNHEY, CDR2 SVGEGT, per germline. Trimming left V 4 bases short and J 2 bases short, with 15 bases between. CDR3 loop: CASSSLSGRAYNEQFF. CDR3 DNA sequence: TGTGCCAGCAGTTCCCTTAGCGGAAGGGCCTACAATGAGCAGTTCTTC.

This rearrangement joins TRBV6-6 to TRBJ2-7, with a weak D call TRBD1 (6 bases). The CDR3 runs to 12 residues. V was shortened by 6 bases and J by 5 bases, with 11 bases between the two germline ends. Germline V gives CDR1 MNHNY, CDR2 SVGAGI (reference sequence). The CDR3 here is CASRDEGDEQYV. For the CDR3, the DNA is TGTGCCAGCAGAGACGAGGGGGACGAGCAGTACGTC.

The CDR3 sequence: CASSPPGGNGMETQYF. In DNA, the CDR3 is TGTGCCAGCAGCCCTCCGGGGGGGAATGGGATGGAGACCCAGTACTTC. The chain has TRBV5-4 and TRBJ2-5; 8 positions match TRBD2. From germline, CDR1 is SGHNT and CDR2 YYREEE (reference sequence). Trimming took 4 bases from V and 5 from J; bases not matched to a gene: 13. The length of the CDR3 is 16 residues.

The rearrangement joins TRBV11-2 to TRBJ2-2, with D possibly matching TRBD2 (6 bases). CDR3 length: 16 amino acids. V dropped 5 bases and J dropped 5 bases, with 18 bases sitting between them. CDR1 and CDR2 (germline): SGHAT, FQNNGV. The CDR3 reads CASSNPSLGGTGELFF. The CDR3 nucleotides read TGTGCCAGCAGCAACCCCTCCCTCGGGGGAACCGGGGAGCTGTTTTTT.

The V gene is TRBV5-1, the J gene TRBJ2-1; perhaps TRBD1 as D (6 bases). The germline V gene has CDR1 SGHRS and CDR2 YFSETQ. The CDR3 is 14 amino acids. The ends were cut back, 5 bases at V and 5 bases at J, with 14 bases in the middle. CDR3 DNA sequence: TGCGCCAGCAGTGGCAGGGGAAAAAACAATGAGCAGTTCTTC. Its translation: CASSGRGKNNEQFF. Using reference TRBV5-1 and TRBJ2-1 for the parts outside the CDR3, the full variable domain is KAGVTQTPRYLIKTRGQQVTLSCSPISGHRSVSWYQQTPGQGLQFLFEYFSETQRNKGNFPGRFSGRQFSNSRSEMNVSTLELGDSALYLCASSGRGKNNEQFFGPGTRLTVL.

This rearrangement joins TRBV7-3 to TRBJ2-2; 9 nucleotides agree with TRBD1. From germline, CDR1 is SGHTA and CDR2 FQGTGA. This CDR3 spans 16 amino acids. The ends lost 5 bases at V and 6 bases at J; junction bases unmatched: 10. The CDR3 DNA sequence: TGTGCCAGCAGCAGAAACGGACAGGGGAGTTCCGGGGAGCTGTTTTTT. Its translation: CASSRNGQGSSGELFF.

The chain employs TRBV30 and TRBJ2-1, with TRBD2 matching over 14 bases. The germline V gene encodes CDR1 GTSNPN and CDR2 SVGIG (reference sequence). The CDR3 covers 16 residues. After removal of 3 bases from V and 2 bases from J, the junction contained 3 bases not matched to a gene. The CDR3 region has the DNA TGTGCCTGGAGCGGACTAGCGGGGGGCCCCTACAATGAGCAGTTCTTC. Encoded protein: CAWSGLAGGPYNEQFF.

The chain is built from TRBV4-1 and TRBJ2-3; 8 nucleotides align to TRBD1. The germline V gene encodes CDR1 MGHRA and CDR2 YSYEKL. The CDR3 is 15 residues long. Losses at the gene ends were 0 bases for V and 3 bases for J; bases not matched to a gene: 2. The CDR3 protein is CASSQDDRGTDTQYF. CDR3 bases: TGCGCCAGCAGCCAAGATGACAGGGGTACAGATACGCAGTATTTT.

The J gene is TRBJ2-1, the V gene TRBV5-6; 12 bases are a match to TRBD2. In germline, CDR1 is SGHDT, CDR2 YYEEEE. The CDR3 runs 16 residues. Trimming took 3 bases from V and 7 from J; bases not matched to a gene: 8. DNA of the CDR3: TGTGCCAGCAGCTGGCTGACTAGCGGGGGAAGGAATGAGCAGTTCTTC. Its translation is CASSWLTSGGRNEQFF. Drawing the rest from reference TRBV5-6 and TRBJ2-1, the complete variable domain is DAGVTQSPTHLIKTRGQQVTLRCSPKSGHDTVSWYQQALGQGPQFIFQYYEEEERQRGNFPDRFSGHQFPNYSSELNVNALLLGDSALYLCASSWLTSGGRNEQFFGPGTRLTVL.

The chain joins TRBV7-9 to TRBJ1-5, with D unresolved. The length of the CDR3 is 12 residues. The germline gives CDR1 SEHNR, CDR2 FQNEAQ (reference sequence). The ends were cut back, 6 bases at V and 5 bases at J, with 8 bases in the middle. CDR3 protein: CASSPQDQPQHF. The CDR3 DNA reads as TGTGCCAGCAGTCCACAAGATCAGCCCCAGCATTTT.

The chain employs TRBV19 and TRBJ1-1; D not certain. This CDR3 comprises 15 residues. The germline gives CDR1 LNHDA, CDR2 SQIVND (reference sequence). V lost 5 bases and J 0 bases, leaving 13 bases between the germline ends. Here the CDR3 DNA reads TGTGCCAGTAGTCCCCTGACAAGTATGAACACTGAAGCTTTCTTT. Protein sequence: CASSPLTSMNTEAFF.